This passage covers 8 T cell receptor beta chains from one sample sequenced in a study of cytomegalovirus exposure and HLA in healthy donors. The PCR made use of 60 Vbeta and 13 Jbeta primers. Some clones are missing from TCRdb's copy, which holds only in-frame ones; the method was immunoSEQ multiplex PCR. The sample records 150,000 to 200,000 clones, roughly 85% being singletons. The specimen sequenced was PBMCs. These receptors all come from a woman in her 30s in good health and CMV-seropositive.

This clone was counted only a few times. The chain is built from TRBV4-3 and TRBJ2-4; TRBD1 aligns across 7 bases. The CDR3 runs to 16 residues. The V gene end was trimmed by 3 bases and the J gene end by 6 bases; junction bases not matched to a gene: 11. Germline V gene data show CDR1 as LGHNA and CDR2 as YSLEER. The CDR3 nucleotides read TGCGCCAGCAGCCAGGACAGGTTTGAAAAAGCAAACATTCAGTACTTC. Its protein product is CASSQDRFEKANIQYF.

In its sample, this clone was seen once. V and J are TRBV5-6 and TRBJ1-5; D is uncertain. CDR3 length: 16 amino acids. Germline V lookup: CDR1 SGHDT, CDR2 YYEEEE. V lost 3 bases, J lost 0 bases, and 13 bases lay in between. The CDR3 reads CASSSLGDYSNQPQHF. The CDR3 nucleotides read TGTGCCAGCAGCTCCCTTGGAGATTATAGCAATCAGCCCCAGCATTTT.

This chain links TRBV19 with TRBJ2-1; 12 bases align to TRBD2. Losses at the gene ends were 5 bases for V and 3 bases for J; bases not matched to a gene: 2. Germline V gives CDR1 LNHDA, CDR2 SQIVND (reference sequence). The CDR3 loop spans 15 amino acids. In nucleotides, the CDR3 is TGTGCCAGTAGTCGGACTAGCGGGATCTACAATGAGCAGTTCTTC. As protein: CASSRTSGIYNEQFF.

V gene TRBV4-1 combines with J gene TRBJ2-3, with 11 bases identical to TRBD2. The CDR3 has 15 residues. Trimming removed 5 bases from V and 4 bases from J; junction bases left unmatched: 5. CDR1 and CDR2 from the germline V gene are MGHRA and YSYEKL. In nucleotides, the CDR3 is TGCGCCAGCAGCAAACTAGCGGGAGACCCAGATACGCAGTATTTT. Translated: CASSKLAGDPDTQYF.

The chain combines TRBV16 with TRBJ1-2; D is possibly TRBD1 (6 bases). The V gene lost 7 bases and the J gene lost 7 bases, with 16 bases spanning the gap. CDR1 is KGHSY, CDR2 FQNENV, per germline. The CDR3 extends over 13 amino acids. Written as DNA, the CDR3 is TGTGCCAGCACCATGGGACATTTCGGTGGCTACACCTTC. Its translation is CASTMGHFGGYTF. The variable domain in full, with the rest retrieved from reference TRBV16 and TRBJ1-2, is GEEVAQTPKHLVRGEGQKAKLYCAPIKGHSYVFWYQQVLKNEFKFLISFQNENVFDETGMPKERFSAKCLPNSPCSLEIQATKLEDSAVYFCASTMGHFGGYTFGSGTRLTVV.

V gene TRBV7-9 combines with J gene TRBJ1-2, with D possibly being TRBD1 (5 bases). This CDR3 spans 14 amino acids. V was pared by 2 bases and J by 3 bases, with 10 bases between. Germline-derived CDR1 and CDR2 are SEHNR and FQNEAQ (reference sequence). DNA for the CDR3: TGTGCCAGCAGCTTATCAGGGTTCGACTATGGCTACACCTTC. Translating gives CASSLSGFDYGYTF.

This chain uses TRBV12-5 with TRBJ2-1, with TRBD2 as a possible D gene (6 bases). The germline V and J ends were trimmed by 0 bases and 0 bases, with 15 bases remaining between them. In germline, CDR1 is LGHNT, CDR2 FRNRAP. The CDR3 loop spans 18 amino acids. CDR3 nucleotides: TGTGCTAGTGGTTTGGTACTCGGGGGACCCGTCTCCTACAATGAGCAGTTCTTC. Its translation: CASGLVLGGPVSYNEQFF.

The chain joins TRBV6-6 to TRBJ1-2, with 11 positions matching TRBD1. Trimming took 7 bases from V and 3 from J; bases not matched to a gene: 7. The V gene's germline CDR1 is MNHNY and CDR2 SVGAGI (reference sequence). The CDR3 runs 15 residues. CDR3 sequence: CASKHRDRGYYGYTF. CDR3 bases: TGTGCCAGCAAACACCGGGACAGGGGGTACTATGGCTACACCTTC.